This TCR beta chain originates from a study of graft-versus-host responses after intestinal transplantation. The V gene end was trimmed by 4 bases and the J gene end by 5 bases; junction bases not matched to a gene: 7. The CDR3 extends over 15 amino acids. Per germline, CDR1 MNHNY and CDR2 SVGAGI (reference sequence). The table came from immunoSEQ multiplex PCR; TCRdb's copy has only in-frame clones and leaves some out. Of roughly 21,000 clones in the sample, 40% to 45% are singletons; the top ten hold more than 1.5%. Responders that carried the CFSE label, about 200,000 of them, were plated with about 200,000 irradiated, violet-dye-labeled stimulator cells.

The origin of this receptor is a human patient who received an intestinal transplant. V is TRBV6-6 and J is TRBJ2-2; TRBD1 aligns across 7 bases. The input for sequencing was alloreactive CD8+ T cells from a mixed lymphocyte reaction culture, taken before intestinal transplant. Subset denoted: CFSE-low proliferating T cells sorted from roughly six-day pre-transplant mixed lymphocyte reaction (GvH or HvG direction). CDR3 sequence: CASSLGQLRTGELFF. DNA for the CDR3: TGTGCCAGCAGTTTGGGACAGCTACGAACCGGGGAGCTGTTTTTT.